Listed here is a single T cell receptor beta chain. This receptor's antigen is unknown. No much larger clonotype is one base removed from it; base qualities were not supplied. All donors were healthy Caucasians. The twin cohort consisted of three pairs of female monozygotic twins, all aged roughly 18 to 29 years. Positive isolation kits from Invitrogen were used to isolate CD4+ and CD8+ T cell populations. These data are taken from a study of identical twins (dated by TCRdb to about 2016). Regarding the complete study: TCR alpha and beta repertoires from monozygotic twins, unrelated adults of various ages and cord blood were deep-sequenced to test whether fetal clonotypes persist. To rule out contamination, replicate twin experiments were performed at different times with different library preparation protocols.

Study-wide conclusions, independent of this receptor: Because the same donors could not be followed over many years, the conclusions relied on cross-sectional statistical analysis. Out-of-frame TCR alpha sharing in monozygotic twins was systematically underestimated by recombination models, whereas sharing between unrelated individuals was in agreement with the recombination models. Abundant cord blood beta clonotypes carried fewer insertions; young adult naive repertoires showed a weaker similar trend, while memory repertoires showed none. Zero-insertion analyses could be partly confounded by invariant T cells such as MAIT and iNKT, though diverse VJ usage argued against such confounding for most clonotypes. The excess sharing between twins in beta out-of-frame sequences was weaker because fewer shared sequences reduced the signal-to-noise ratio. Compared with coincidental sharing between unrelated individuals, an excess of low generation-probability sequences was observed among out-of-frame TCR alpha sequences shared between twins.

The method behind the library was 5' RACE. The reads were generated on an Illumina HiSeq 2000. A universal primer binding site was added through template switching, and the final cDNA carried a unique molecular identifier so that TCR cDNA molecules could be counted accurately. Specific primers in the conserved constant-segment region were used to synthesize first-strand cDNA for the TCR alpha and beta chains. Each cDNA library was double barcoded, with a SMART-Mk sample barcode plus Illumina barcodes, to control for contamination. TruSeq adapter sequences, together with Illumina sample barcodes, were added in two successive PCR steps. Sequencing of the TCR alpha and beta cDNA libraries was done on the Illumina HiSeq platform using custom primers. As for how the authors treated the data: Raw reads were processed with MiGEC to extract unique molecular identifiers, and MiXCR was used to determine CDR3 positions. For each individual, recombination models were inferred using an EM algorithm with the repgenHMM and IGoR tools. The tcR package in R was used for shared clonotype analysis, with sharing normalized by the product of cloneset sizes. To study raw recombination free of thymic and clonal selection effects, out-of-frame nonproductive sequences were analyzed. TCRdb applied fastp at Q25 and MiXCR to the public reads, then kept only in-frame beta chains. Rows with one shared CDR3 protein collapse into an entry with the most common genes and DNA. These V and J calls originate from TCRdb's pipeline instead of the authors' own analysis. This sample holds about 520,000 distinct CDR3 sequences; 22% were observed only once. The ten largest clonotypes hold under 0.95% of the sample.

This sample was shared with a second study, whose subject was T cells expressing NK-cell markers. As that second study puts it: TCR beta-chain repertoires were profiled in sorted CD3+CD56+NKG2C+, CD3+CD56+NKG2C- and CD3+CD56-NKG2C+ T-cell subsets from about 8 donors. Among the eight sequenced donors, only one was HCMV-seronegative, while the other seven were HCMV-seropositive. In several experiments an anti-gammadeltaTCR antibody was added to restrict sorting to alphabetaTCR-expressing T cells. In about six donors, the dominant CD3+CD56+NKG2C+ clonotypes were found to rank among the top 10 CD8+ clonotypes and to make up about 1.0-7.5% of CD8+ T cells. Those dominant clonotypes were again the most abundant among CD3+CD56-NKG2C+ cells in several donors, at about 28.3-65%. Whether the expanded NKG2C-expressing T cell clones were specific for HCMV antigens remained unclear. The study sequenced eight donors, all healthy volunteers chosen at random: three men and five women. HCMV serostatus was determined by detecting HCMV-specific IgG in serum with a commercial ELISA kit. MIGEC handled demultiplexing of the reads and grouping by UMI, while MiTCR was used to assemble and quantify clonotypes. To exclude erroneous sequences, any TCR cDNA sequence not supported by at least two reads was discarded. Downstream repertoire analysis used the tcR package, and clonotypes were matched across fractions by CDR3 nucleotide sequence plus V segment. Antigen specificity was annotated against VDJdb with VDJmatch, allowing one amino acid substitution in CDR3.

This receptor was taken from a woman younger than 30 in good health. The sample taken for sequencing was CD4+ T cells sorted from blood.

CDR3 sequence: CSGKTSGSTIETQYF. Read as DNA, the sequence is TGCAGCGGTAAGACTAGCGGGAGTACTATTGAGACCCAGTACTTC. Recombination joined TRBV29-1 with TRBJ2-5, and 12 junction bases match TRBD2. From cysteine to phenylalanine, the CDR3 is 15 amino acids long. The DNA shown is the 45-base CDR3, in frame from base 1. Trimmed from V: 7 bases; trimmed from J: 5 bases; junction bases lacking a gene match: 11. CDR1 SQVTM and CDR2 ANQGSEA are derived from the germline V gene.